A single sample is the source of the 28 T cell receptor beta chains below, sequenced in a study of blood T cell repertoires in COVID-19. Only in-frame clones appear in the TCRdb table, and some are missing; sequencing was by immunoSEQ multiplex PCR. The data hold around 280,000 clones, with roughly nine tenths observed a single time. The sequencing input was peripheral blood. The receptor set was obtained from a woman aged 50 to 65 who had recovered from COVID-19.

The chain links TRBV6-2 or TRBV6-3 to TRBJ2-5, with a possible D match to TRBD2 (5 bases). The CDR3 is made up of 14 amino acids. Trimming stripped 2 bases from V and 2 bases from J, with 9 bases between. Germline loops: CDR1 MNHEY, CDR2 SVGEGT. CDR3 nucleotides: TGTGCCAGCAGTTACGGGAGTGGTCAAGAGACCCAGTACTTC. Translated, it gives CASSYGSGQETQYF.

The gene calls are TRBV18 and TRBJ2-2; 9 nucleotides line up with TRBD2. The CDR3 spans 14 residues. Trimming cost V 5 bases and J 8 bases; bases outside gene matches: 6. The germline V gene has CDR1 KGHSH and CDR2 LQKENI. CDR3 loop: CASSASGDRGELFF. The DNA of the CDR3 is TGTGCCAGCTCAGCTAGCGGGGATCGAGGGGAGCTGTTTTTT.

V is TRBV30 and J is TRBJ2-3; 11 positions agree with TRBD2. After removal of 2 bases from V and 2 bases from J, the junction contained 6 bases not matched to a gene. This CDR3 contains 16 residues. Germline CDR1 and CDR2: GTSNPN and SVGIG (reference sequence). CDR3 nucleotide sequence: TGTGCCTGGAGTACGAGACTAGCGGGGATCACAGATACGCAGTATTTT. This gives the protein CAWSTRLAGITDTQYF. Complete variable domain (other parts from reference TRBV30 and TRBJ2-3): SQTIHQWPATLVQPVGSPLSLECTVEGTSNPNLYWYRQAAGRGLQLLFYSVGIGQISSEVPQNLSASRPQDRQFILSSKKLLLSDSGFYLCAWSTRLAGITDTQYFGPGTRLTVL.

The chain links TRBV20-1 to TRBJ2-1; D not certain. V gave up 3 bases and J gave up 7 bases, with 7 bases separating them. Germline lookup yields CDR1 DFQATT and CDR2 SNEGSKA (reference sequence). The CDR3 sequence is 11 residues long. The CDR3 DNA reads as TGCAGTGCTAGGCCTAGGAATGAGCAGTTCTTC. As protein: CSARPRNEQFF.

This chain uses TRBV3-1 (or the pseudogene TRBV3-2) with TRBJ1-3, with D uncertain. CDR3 length: 15 residues. The V end was cut by 0 bases, the J end by 0 bases, with 6 bases between. Germline V CDR1 and CDR2: LGHDT, YNNKEL (reference sequence). The CDR3 loop reads CASSQEWSSGNTIYF. Written as DNA, the CDR3 is TGTGCCAGCAGCCAAGAATGGAGCTCTGGAAACACCATATATTTT.

The table lists this clone with a count of one. The chain recombines TRBV6-6 with TRBJ1-4; 7 nucleotides line up with TRBD1. Germline V lookup: CDR1 MNHNY, CDR2 SVGAGI (reference sequence). There are 14 residues in the CDR3. V shed 6 bases and J 4 bases; nucleotides not matched to a gene: 5. The CDR3 loop reads CASRYRDSNEKLFF. CDR3 coding DNA: TGTGCCAGCAGATACCGGGACAGTAATGAAAAACTGTTTTTT.

This chain joins TRBV10-3 and TRBJ1-2, with TRBD1 as a possible D gene (6 bases). V lost 4 bases and J 7 bases, leaving 16 bases between the germline ends. Germline values: CDR1 ENHRY, CDR2 SYGVKD. The CDR3 extends over 14 amino acids. This chain's CDR3 is CAISGGTRVPGYTF. CDR3 nucleotides: TGTGCCATCAGTGGTGGGACAAGGGTCCCTGGCTACACCTTC.

Written as DNA, the CDR3 is TGTGCCAGCAGCCGGACAGGGGAATGGGATGGCTACACCTTC. This codes for CASSRTGEWDGYTF. V and J are TRBV6-5 and TRBJ1-2, with TRBD1 identical over 9 bases. V gave up 6 bases and J gave up 6 bases; unmatched junction bases: 8. Germline V CDR1 and CDR2: MNHEY, SVGAGI. The CDR3 is 14 amino acids.

The genes are TRBV6-2 or TRBV6-3 and TRBJ1-1; 7 bases map to TRBD1. Germline CDR1 and CDR2: MNHEY and SVGEGT. The V and J ends lost 2 bases and 7 bases, in that order; junction bases with no gene match: 22. The CDR3 consists of 19 residues. The CDR3, as DNA: TGTGCCAGCAGTTACGATCGTGAGGCCGGGGGAACAGGGGCATATGAAGCTTTCTTT. This codes for CASSYDREAGGTGAYEAFF.

The chain uses TRBV6-5 and TRBJ2-7; TRBD2 matches 7 bases. Germline CDR1 and CDR2: MNHEY and SVGAGI. Germline trimming cut 2 bases from V and 7 bases from J; bases unmatched to any gene: 11. The CDR3 runs 15 residues. The CDR3 DNA reads TGTGCCAGCAGTTACGTTAGGGAGGGGTCCAAGGAGCAGTACTTC. It specifies CASSYVREGSKEQYF.

This rearrangement joins TRBV5-1 to TRBJ1-4; no firm D call. The V gene lost 0 bases and the J gene lost 8 bases, with 11 bases spanning the gap. The CDR3 loop spans 14 amino acids. Germline V lookup: CDR1 SGHRS, CDR2 YFSETQ. CDR3 loop: CASSLESYNEKLFF. CDR3 coding DNA: TGCGCCAGCAGCTTGGAGTCTTACAACGAAAAACTGTTTTTT.

The chain employs TRBV30 and TRBJ1-6; 9 bases match TRBD1. The V segment lost 8 bases and the J segment 11 bases; nucleotides outside the gene matches: 13. Germline V gene data show CDR1 as GTSNPN and CDR2 as SVGIG (reference sequence). This CDR3 is built from 14 residues. CDR3 loop: CASWTGEFFPPLHF. CDR3 nucleotides: TGTGCCAGCTGGACAGGGGAGTTTTTTCCACCCCTCCACTTT.

This clone turned up a few times. The chain carries TRBV10-3 and TRBJ2-2; unclear D gene. With 1 base removed from V and 0 bases from J, the gap between germline ends came to 9 bases. The CDR3 totals 16 residues. The germline V gene encodes CDR1 ENHRY and CDR2 SYGVKD. The CDR3 DNA follows: TGTGCCATCAGTGAGTTGGAGCTATCGAACACCGGGGAGCTGTTTTTT. Its protein product is CAISELELSNTGELFF.

This chain connects TRBV7-9 to TRBJ2-7; 13 bases are shared with TRBD2. From germline, CDR1 is SEHNR and CDR2 FQNEAQ (reference sequence). This CDR3 spans 15 amino acids. V gave up 5 bases and J gave up 3 bases; unmatched junction bases: 4. CDR3 nucleotides: TGTGCCAGCAGCCCAGGACTAGCGGGAGTCTACGAGCAGTACTTC. Its translation is CASSPGLAGVYEQYF.

The rearrangement links TRBV6-6 to TRBJ1-6; a weak D match, TRBD1 (5 bases). Trimming stripped 5 bases from V and 7 bases from J, with 18 bases between. Germline CDR1 reads MNHNY; CDR2 reads SVGAGI (reference sequence). There are 16 residues in the CDR3. CDR3 region: CASSTSGGRANSPLHF. DNA of the CDR3: TGTGCCAGCAGTACCTCCGGCGGCAGGGCCAATTCACCCCTCCACTTT.

The rearrangement uses TRBV29-1 and TRBJ2-5; 10 bases fit TRBD1. Germline V lookup: CDR1 SQVTM, CDR2 ANQGSEA. V shed 2 bases, J shed 5 bases, and the junction held 5 bases outside the gene matches. CDR3 size: 14 residues. CDR3 residues: CSVELTGGLETQYF. The CDR3 region has the DNA TGCAGCGTTGAACTGACAGGGGGCCTGGAGACCCAGTACTTC.

The chain joins TRBV5-4 to TRBJ2-5, with 10 bases fitting TRBD2. This CDR3 comprises 14 residues. Germline loops: CDR1 SGHNT, CDR2 YYREEE (reference sequence). Losses at the gene ends were 4 bases for V and 1 base for J; bases not matched to a gene: 1. CDR3 sequence reads: CASSQRGGQETQYF. CDR3 DNA sequence: TGTGCCAGCAGCCAGCGGGGGGGCCAAGAGACCCAGTACTTC.

Details on this clone: The germline gene is not matched at one end of the junction; a read error may be the cause. V usage is TRBV3-1 (or the pseudogene TRBV3-2) and J usage is TRBJ1-1; D possibly corresponds to TRBD1 (6 bases). The CDR3 loop spans 18 amino acids. Germline-derived CDR1 and CDR2 are LGHDT and YNNKEL (reference sequence). The chain's CDR3 is CASSPGVEGGRLKTEAFF. CDR3 coding DNA: TGTGCCAGCAGCCCCGGAGTTGAGGGGGGGCGTCTGAAAACTGAAGCTTTCTTT.

DNA for the CDR3: TGTGCCAGCAGCCAATTCAACGCGGGGAAGATAAGCTCCTACAATGAGCAGTTCTTC. As protein: CASSQFNAGKISSYNEQFF. V is TRBV3-1 (or the pseudogene TRBV3-2) and J is TRBJ2-1, with D perhaps TRBD2 (6 bases). CDR1 and CDR2 from the germline V gene are LGHDT and YNNKEL (reference sequence). The CDR3 contains 19 residues. The V gene lost 2 bases and the J gene lost 0 bases, with 20 bases spanning the gap.

This clone was detected only once. The chain employs TRBV30 and TRBJ1-2; D not resolved. The germline V gene has CDR1 GTSNPN and CDR2 SVGIG (reference sequence). Trimming cost V 0 bases and J 3 bases, with 8 bases left between them. The CDR3 loop spans 13 amino acids. The CDR3: CAWSVMGDYGYTF. The CDR3 coding sequence is TGTGCCTGGAGTGTAATGGGCGACTATGGCTACACCTTC.

The chain links TRBV10-3 to TRBJ1-6, with 7 bases that match TRBD1. This CDR3 comprises 14 residues. With 6 bases clipped from V and 8 bases from J, the junction kept 7 bases outside the gene matches. Germline V gene data show CDR1 as ENHRY and CDR2 as SYGVKD. The chain's CDR3 is CAISKQGWDSPLHF. In DNA, the CDR3 is TGTGCCATCAGCAAACAGGGGTGGGATTCACCCCTCCACTTT.

The CDR3 coding sequence is TGTGCCAGTAGTATAGTTTCGGGGAGCTCCTACGAGCAGTACTTC. Encoded protein: CASSIVSGSSYEQYF. This chain links TRBV19 with TRBJ2-7; possibly TRBD2 for D (5 bases). The CDR3 length is 15 residues. CDR1 is LNHDA, CDR2 SQIVND, per germline (reference sequence). Trimming shortened V by 1 base and J by 0 bases, and 10 bases separated the two germline ends.

This sequence joins TRBV7-2 and TRBJ2-6; D gene uncertain. Trimming removed 5 bases from V and 2 bases from J, with 7 bases in between. The CDR3 loop spans 14 amino acids. Germline CDR1 SGHTA, CDR2 FQGNSA. CDR3 sequence reads: CASSPQTGANVLTF. The CDR3 coding sequence is TGTGCCAGCAGCCCACAGACTGGGGCCAACGTCCTGACTTTC.

V and J are TRBV9 and TRBJ1-1; maybe TRBD1 (5 bases). Trimming removed 3 bases from V and 7 bases from J, with 22 bases in between. CDR3 length: 16 amino acids. CDR1 is SGDLS and CDR2 is YYNGEE in the germline V gene. The CDR3 reads CASSADYSGKLGEAFF. The CDR3 bases are TGTGCCAGCAGCGCGGATTATTCAGGGAAGCTAGGTGAAGCTTTCTTT.

The rearrangement uses TRBV28 and TRBJ1-5, with a possible D match to TRBD1 (5 bases). This CDR3 region has 14 residues. The V end was cut by 2 bases, the J end by 3 bases, with 8 bases between. The germline V gene has CDR1 MDHEN and CDR2 SYDVKM. CDR3 region: CASSLRQFNQPQHF. The CDR3 bases are TGTGCCAGCAGTTTAAGACAGTTCAATCAGCCCCAGCATTTT. The variable domain in full, completed from reference TRBV28 and TRBJ1-5, reads DVKVTQSSRYLVKRTGEKVFLECVQDMDHENMFWYRQDPGLGLRLIYFSYDVKMKEKGDIPEGYSVSREKKERFSLILESASTNQTSMYLCASSLRQFNQPQHFGDGTRLSIL.

The table lists this clone with a count of one. The chain links TRBV10-3 to TRBJ2-5; D perhaps matches TRBD2 (5 bases). Germline assignment: CDR1 ENHRY and CDR2 SYGVKD. The CDR3 runs 13 residues. Trimming stripped 5 bases from V and 3 bases from J, with 10 bases between. The CDR3 DNA reads TGTGCCATCAGTACTCGGACTGAAGAGACCCAGTACTTC. It is translated as CAISTRTEETQYF.

The chain recombines TRBV9 with TRBJ2-5; D may be TRBD1 (5 bases). Germline V lookup: CDR1 SGDLS, CDR2 YYNGEE. V lost 0 bases to trimming and J lost 4 bases, with 13 bases between them. The CDR3 sequence is 15 residues long. The CDR3 spells CASSVADGRGETQYF. The CDR3 nucleotides read TGTGCCAGCAGCGTAGCTGACGGAAGGGGAGAGACCCAGTACTTC.

The chain recombines TRBV7-2 with TRBJ1-2; TRBD1 aligns across 7 bases. The germline V gene encodes CDR1 SGHTA and CDR2 FQGNSA. The CDR3 contains 14 residues. After removal of 5 bases from V and 8 bases from J, the junction contained 11 bases not matched to a gene. The CDR3: CASSGGQVPEGYTF. The DNA for the CDR3 is TGTGCCAGCAGCGGAGGACAGGTACCGGAGGGCTACACCTTC.